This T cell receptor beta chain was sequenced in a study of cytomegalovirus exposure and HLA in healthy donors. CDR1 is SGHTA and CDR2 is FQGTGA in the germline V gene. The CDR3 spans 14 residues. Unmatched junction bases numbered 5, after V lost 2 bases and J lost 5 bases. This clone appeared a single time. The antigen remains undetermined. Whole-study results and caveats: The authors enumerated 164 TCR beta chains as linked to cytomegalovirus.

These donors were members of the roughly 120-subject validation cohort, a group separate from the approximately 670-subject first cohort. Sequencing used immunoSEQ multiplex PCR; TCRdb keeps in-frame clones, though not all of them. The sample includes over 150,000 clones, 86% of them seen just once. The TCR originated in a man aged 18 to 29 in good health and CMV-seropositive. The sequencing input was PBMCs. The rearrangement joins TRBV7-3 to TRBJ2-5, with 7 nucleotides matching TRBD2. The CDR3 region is CASSLERGLETQYF. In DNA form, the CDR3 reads TGTGCCAGCAGCTTAGAGCGGGGATTGGAGACCCAGTACTTC.